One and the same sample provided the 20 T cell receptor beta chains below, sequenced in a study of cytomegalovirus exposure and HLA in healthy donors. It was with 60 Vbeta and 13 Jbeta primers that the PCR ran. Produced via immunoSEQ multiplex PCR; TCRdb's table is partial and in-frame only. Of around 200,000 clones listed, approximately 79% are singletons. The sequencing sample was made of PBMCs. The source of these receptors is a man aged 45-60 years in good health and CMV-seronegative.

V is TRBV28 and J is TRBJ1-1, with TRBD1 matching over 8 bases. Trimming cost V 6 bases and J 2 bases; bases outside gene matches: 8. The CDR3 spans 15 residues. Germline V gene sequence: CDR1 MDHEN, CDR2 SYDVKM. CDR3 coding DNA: TGTGCCAGCAGGGGTTCCAGGGGGCTAAACACTGAAGCTTTCTTT. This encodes CASRGSRGLNTEAFF.

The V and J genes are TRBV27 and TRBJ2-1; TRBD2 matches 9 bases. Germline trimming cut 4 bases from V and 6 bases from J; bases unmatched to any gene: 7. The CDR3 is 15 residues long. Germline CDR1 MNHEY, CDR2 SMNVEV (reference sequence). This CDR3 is CASSSLAGVSNEQFF. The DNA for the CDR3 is TGTGCCAGCAGTTCTTTAGCGGGAGTATCCAATGAGCAGTTCTTC.

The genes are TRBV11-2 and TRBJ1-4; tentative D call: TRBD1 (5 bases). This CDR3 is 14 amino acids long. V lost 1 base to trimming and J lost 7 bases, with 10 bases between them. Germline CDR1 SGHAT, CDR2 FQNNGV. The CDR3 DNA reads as TGTGCCAGCAGCTTAGCCCACAGGACTGAAAAACTGTTTTTT. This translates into CASSLAHRTEKLFF.

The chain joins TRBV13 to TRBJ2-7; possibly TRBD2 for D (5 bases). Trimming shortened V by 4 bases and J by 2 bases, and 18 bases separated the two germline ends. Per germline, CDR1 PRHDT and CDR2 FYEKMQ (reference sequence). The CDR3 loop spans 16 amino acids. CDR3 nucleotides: TGTGCCAGCAGCTCTTTCGACGGGATAGGTCCCTACGAGCAGTACTTC. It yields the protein CASSSFDGIGPYEQYF.

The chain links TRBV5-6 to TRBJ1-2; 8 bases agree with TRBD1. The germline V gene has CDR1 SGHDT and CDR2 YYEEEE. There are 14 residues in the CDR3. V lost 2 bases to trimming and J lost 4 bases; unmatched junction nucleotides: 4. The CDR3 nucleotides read TGTGCCAGCAGCTTCCGACAGGGGATCTATGGCTACACCTTC. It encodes CASSFRQGIYGYTF.

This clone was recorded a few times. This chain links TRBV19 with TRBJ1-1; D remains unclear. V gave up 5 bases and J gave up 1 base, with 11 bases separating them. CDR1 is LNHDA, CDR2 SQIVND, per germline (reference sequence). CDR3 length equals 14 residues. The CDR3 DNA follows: TGTGCCAGTAGTGTAGTCACAAGGAACACTGAAGCTTTCTTT. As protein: CASSVVTRNTEAFF.

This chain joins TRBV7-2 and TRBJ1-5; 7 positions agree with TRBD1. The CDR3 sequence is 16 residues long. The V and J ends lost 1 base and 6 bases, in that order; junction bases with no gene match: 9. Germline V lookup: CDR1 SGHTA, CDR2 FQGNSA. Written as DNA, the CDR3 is TGTGCCAGCAGCTTAGGTGACAGGGCGAGGAGTCAGCCCCAGCATTTT. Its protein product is CASSLGDRARSQPQHF. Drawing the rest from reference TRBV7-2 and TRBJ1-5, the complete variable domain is GAGVSQSPSNKVTEKGKDVELRCDPISGHTALYWYRQSLGQGLEFLIYFQGNSAPDKSGLPSDRFSAERTGGSVSTLTIQRTQQEDSAVYLCASSLGDRARSQPQHFGDGTRLSIL.

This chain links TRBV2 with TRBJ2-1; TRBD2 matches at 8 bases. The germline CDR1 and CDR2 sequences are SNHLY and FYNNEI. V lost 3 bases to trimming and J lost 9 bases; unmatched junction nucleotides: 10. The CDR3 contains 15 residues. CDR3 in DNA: TGTGCCAGCAGTGAGGTAGCGGGGACTCTTGGTGAGCAGTTCTTC. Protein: CASSEVAGTLGEQFF.

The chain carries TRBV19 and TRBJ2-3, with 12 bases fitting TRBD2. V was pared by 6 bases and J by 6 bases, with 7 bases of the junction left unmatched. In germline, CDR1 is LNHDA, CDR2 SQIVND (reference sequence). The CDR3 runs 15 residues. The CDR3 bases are TGTGCCAGTAGGGAGACTAGCGGGAGTGCGGATACGCAGTATTTT. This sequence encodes CASRETSGSADTQYF. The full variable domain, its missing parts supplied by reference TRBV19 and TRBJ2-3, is DGGITQSPKYLFRKEGQNVTLSCEQNLNHDAMYWYRQDPGQGLRLIYYSQIVNDFQKGDIAEGYSVSREKKESFPLTVTSAQKNPTAFYLCASRETSGSADTQYFGPGTRLTVL.

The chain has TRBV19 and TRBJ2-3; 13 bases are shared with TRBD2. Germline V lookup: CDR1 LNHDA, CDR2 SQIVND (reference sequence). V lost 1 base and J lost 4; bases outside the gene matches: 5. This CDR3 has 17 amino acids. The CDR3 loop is CASSIGLAGGAADTQYF. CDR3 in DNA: TGTGCCAGTAGTATAGGACTAGCGGGAGGTGCCGCAGATACGCAGTATTTT.

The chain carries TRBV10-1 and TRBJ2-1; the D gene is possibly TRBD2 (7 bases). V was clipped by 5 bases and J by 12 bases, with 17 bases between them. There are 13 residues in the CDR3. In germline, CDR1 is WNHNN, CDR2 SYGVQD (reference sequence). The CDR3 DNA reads TGCGCCAGCAGTCAGGGGACTAAGATGGTGCAGTTCTTC. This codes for CASSQGTKMVQFF.

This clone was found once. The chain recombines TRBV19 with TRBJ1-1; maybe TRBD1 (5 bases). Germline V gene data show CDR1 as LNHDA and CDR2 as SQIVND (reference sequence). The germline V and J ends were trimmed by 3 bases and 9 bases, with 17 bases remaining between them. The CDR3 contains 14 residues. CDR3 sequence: CASSMRQGGYKAFF. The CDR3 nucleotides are TGTGCCAGTAGTATGCGGCAGGGTGGGTACAAAGCTTTCTTT.

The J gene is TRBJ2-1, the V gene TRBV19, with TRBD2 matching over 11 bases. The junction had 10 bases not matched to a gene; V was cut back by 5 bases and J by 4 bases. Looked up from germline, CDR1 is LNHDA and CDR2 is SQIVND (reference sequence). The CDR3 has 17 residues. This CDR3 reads CASSGGGLAVNYNEQFF. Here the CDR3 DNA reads TGTGCCAGTAGTGGGGGGGGACTAGCGGTTAATTACAATGAGCAGTTCTTC. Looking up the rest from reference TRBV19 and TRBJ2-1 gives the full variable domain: DGGITQSPKYLFRKEGQNVTLSCEQNLNHDAMYWYRQDPGQGLRLIYYSQIVNDFQKGDIAEGYSVSREKKESFPLTVTSAQKNPTAFYLCASSGGGLAVNYNEQFFGPGTRLTVL.

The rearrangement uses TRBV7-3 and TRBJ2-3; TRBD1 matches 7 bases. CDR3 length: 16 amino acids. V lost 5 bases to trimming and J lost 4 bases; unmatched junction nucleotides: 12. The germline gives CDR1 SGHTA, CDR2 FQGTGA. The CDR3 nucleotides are TGTGCCAGCAGCCCCCGGGGCAGGGGGTTGTCAGATACGCAGTATTTT. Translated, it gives CASSPRGRGLSDTQYF.

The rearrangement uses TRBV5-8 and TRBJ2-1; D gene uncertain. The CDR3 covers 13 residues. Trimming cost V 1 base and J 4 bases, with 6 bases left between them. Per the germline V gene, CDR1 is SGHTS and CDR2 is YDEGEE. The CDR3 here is CASSLLYYNEQFF. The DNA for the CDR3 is TGTGCCAGCAGCTTGTTGTATTACAATGAGCAGTTCTTC.

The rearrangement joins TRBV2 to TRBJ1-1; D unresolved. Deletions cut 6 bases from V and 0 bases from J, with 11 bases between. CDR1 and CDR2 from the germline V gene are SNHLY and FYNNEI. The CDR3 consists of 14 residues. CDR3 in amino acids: CASSPSGVNTEAFF. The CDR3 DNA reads TGTGCCAGCAGCCCTAGCGGCGTGAACACTGAAGCTTTCTTT.

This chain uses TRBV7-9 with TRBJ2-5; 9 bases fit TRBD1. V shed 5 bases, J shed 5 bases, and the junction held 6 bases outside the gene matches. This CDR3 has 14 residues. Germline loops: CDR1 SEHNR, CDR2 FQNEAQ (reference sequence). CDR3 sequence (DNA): TGTGCCAGCAGCCCGGACAGGGGACGTGAGACCCAGTACTTC. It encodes CASSPDRGRETQYF.

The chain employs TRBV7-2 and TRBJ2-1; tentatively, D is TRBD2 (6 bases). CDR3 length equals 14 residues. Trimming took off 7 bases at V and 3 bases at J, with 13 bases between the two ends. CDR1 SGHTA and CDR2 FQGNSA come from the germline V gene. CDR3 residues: CASTRDSGYNEQFF. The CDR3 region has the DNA TGTGCCAGCACCCGGGACTCGGGCTACAATGAGCAGTTCTTC.

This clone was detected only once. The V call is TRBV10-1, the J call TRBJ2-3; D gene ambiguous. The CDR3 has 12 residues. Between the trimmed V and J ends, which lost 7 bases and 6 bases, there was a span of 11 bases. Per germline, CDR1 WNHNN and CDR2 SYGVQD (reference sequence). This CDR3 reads CASNPPGDTQYF. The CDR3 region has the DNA TGCGCCAGCAATCCCCCCGGGGATACGCAGTATTTT.

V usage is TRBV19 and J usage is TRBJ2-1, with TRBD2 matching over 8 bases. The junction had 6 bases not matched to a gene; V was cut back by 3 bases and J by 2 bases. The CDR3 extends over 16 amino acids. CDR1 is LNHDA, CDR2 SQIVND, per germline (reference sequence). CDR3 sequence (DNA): TGTGCCAGTAGTATCTTATCCGGGAGGGCCTACAATGAGCAGTTCTTC. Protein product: CASSILSGRAYNEQFF.